This T cell receptor (beta chain) was found in a study of T-cell reconstitution after alpha-beta-depleted transplantation in children. Germline V gives CDR1 SGHRS, CDR2 YFSETQ. This CDR3 is built from 15 residues. The V gene lost 8 bases and the J gene lost 3 bases, with 21 bases spanning the gap. The study's findings and limits: From newly produced T cells came most of the T-cell counts and diversity one year after transplant. It was surviving recipient T cells and thymic progenitors that gave some patients high TCRbeta diversity at day 60.

Regarding this clonotype: The antigen is undetermined.

Unique molecular identifiers were incorporated when the TCRbeta library was constructed. Each CDR3 protein gets one entry after TCRdb re-called the PCR reads with MiXCR. Of some 290,000 distinct CDR3 sequences in the sample, over 20% were seen once. This clonotype was obtained from a male patient between 10 and 17 years old who had a stem cell transplant for acute lymphoblastic leukemia, so the T cells may come from the graft donor. The chain links TRBV5-1 to TRBJ2-7; a weak D match, TRBD2 (5 bases). Sample: PBMCs, mostly from graft donor cells, taken 180 days after TCRalphabeta/CD19-depleted stem cell transplant. The CDR3 DNA follows: TGCGCCAGTCGGGGTTGGTTGTCCCCCGACTACGAGCAGTACTTC. Protein sequence: CASRGWLSPDYEQYF.